This T cell receptor beta chain was identified during a study of T-cell memory formation after mild COVID-19. Trimming left V 6 bases short and J 1 base short, with 12 bases between. This CDR3 region has 14 residues. The germline CDR1 and CDR2 sequences are MNHEY and SVGAGI. MiXCR, applied by TCRdb to the 5' RACE reads, yields one record per CDR3 protein. The sample shows about 410,000 distinct CDR3 sequences, more than 15% of them seen only once. The V and J genes are TRBV6-5 and TRBJ1-1; possibly TRBD1 for D (6 bases). The specimen was PBMCs or a T cell subset sorted from them (not recorded which). The origin of this receptor is a man aged 18 to 29 who had mild COVID-19 (a few samples of this study predate the infection). Cell type and time point are not known. CDR3 DNA: TGTGCCAGCAGCCCCGGGGGGCAGAACACTGAAGCTTTCTTT. This codes for CASSPGGQNTEAFF.